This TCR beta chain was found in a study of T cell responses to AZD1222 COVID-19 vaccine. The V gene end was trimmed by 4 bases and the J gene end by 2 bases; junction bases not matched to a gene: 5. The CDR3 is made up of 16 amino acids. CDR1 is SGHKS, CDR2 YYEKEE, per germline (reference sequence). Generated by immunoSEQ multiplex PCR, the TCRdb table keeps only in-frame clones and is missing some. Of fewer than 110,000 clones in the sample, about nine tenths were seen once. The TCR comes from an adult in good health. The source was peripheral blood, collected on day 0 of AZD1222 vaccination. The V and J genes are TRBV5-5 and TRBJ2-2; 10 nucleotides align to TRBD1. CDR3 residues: CASSGGTGANTGELFF. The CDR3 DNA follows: TGTGCCAGCAGCGGGGGGACAGGGGCAAACACCGGGGAGCTGTTTTTT.